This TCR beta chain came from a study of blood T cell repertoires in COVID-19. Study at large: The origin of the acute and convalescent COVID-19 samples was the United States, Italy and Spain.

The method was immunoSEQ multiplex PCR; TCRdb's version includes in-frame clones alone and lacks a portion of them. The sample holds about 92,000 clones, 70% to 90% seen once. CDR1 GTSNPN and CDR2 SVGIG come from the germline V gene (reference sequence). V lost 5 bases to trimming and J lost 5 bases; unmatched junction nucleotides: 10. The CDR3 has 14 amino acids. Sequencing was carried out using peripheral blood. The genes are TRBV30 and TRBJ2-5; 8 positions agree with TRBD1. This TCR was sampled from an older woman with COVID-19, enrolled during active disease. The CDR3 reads CAWAQGAHGETQYF. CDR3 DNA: TGTGCCTGGGCGCAGGGGGCGCATGGGGAGACCCAGTACTTC.